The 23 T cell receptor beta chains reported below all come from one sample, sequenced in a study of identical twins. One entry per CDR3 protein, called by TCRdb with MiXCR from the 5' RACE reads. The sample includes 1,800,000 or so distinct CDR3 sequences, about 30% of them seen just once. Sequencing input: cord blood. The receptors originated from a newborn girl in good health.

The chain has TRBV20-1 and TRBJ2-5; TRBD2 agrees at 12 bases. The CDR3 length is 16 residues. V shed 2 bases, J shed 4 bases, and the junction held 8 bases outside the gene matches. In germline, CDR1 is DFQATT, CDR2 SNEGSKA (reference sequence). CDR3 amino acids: CSARLAGGPVGETQYF. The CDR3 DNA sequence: TGCAGTGCTAGACTAGCGGGAGGGCCTGTTGGAGAGACCCAGTACTTC.

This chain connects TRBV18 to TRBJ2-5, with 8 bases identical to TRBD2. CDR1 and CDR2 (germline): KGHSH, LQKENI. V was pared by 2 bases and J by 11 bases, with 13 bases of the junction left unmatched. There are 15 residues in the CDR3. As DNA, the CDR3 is TGTGCCAGCTCACCATCCCCCGGGGGGGCGGTTGAGCAGTACTTC. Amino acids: CASSPSPGGAVEQYF.

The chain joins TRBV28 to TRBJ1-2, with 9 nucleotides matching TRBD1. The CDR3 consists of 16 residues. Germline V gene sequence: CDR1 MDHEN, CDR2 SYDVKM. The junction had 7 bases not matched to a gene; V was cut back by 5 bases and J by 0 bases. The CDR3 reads CASSLTGGTANYGYTF. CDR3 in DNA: TGTGCCAGCAGTCTTACAGGGGGCACGGCTAACTATGGCTACACCTTC.

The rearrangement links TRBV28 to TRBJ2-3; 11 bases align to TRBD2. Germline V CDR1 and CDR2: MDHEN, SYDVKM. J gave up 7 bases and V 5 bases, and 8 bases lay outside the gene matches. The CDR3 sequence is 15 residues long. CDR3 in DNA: TGTGCCAGCAGTCCCACTAGCGGGAGCAGGTATACGCAGTATTTT. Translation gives CASSPTSGSRYTQYF.

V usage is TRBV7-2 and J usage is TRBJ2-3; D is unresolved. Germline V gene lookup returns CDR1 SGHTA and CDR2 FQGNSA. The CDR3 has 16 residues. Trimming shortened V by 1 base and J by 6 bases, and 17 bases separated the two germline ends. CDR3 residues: CASSLGGVWGRDTQYF. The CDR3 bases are TGTGCCAGCAGCTTAGGTGGGGTATGGGGTAGGGATACGCAGTATTTT.

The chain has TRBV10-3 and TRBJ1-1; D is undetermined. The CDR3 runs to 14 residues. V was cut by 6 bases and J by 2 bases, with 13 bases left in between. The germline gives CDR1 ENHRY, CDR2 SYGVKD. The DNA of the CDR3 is TGTGCCATCAGGCGATCGACGGTAAACACTGAAGCTTTCTTT. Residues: CAIRRSTVNTEAFF.

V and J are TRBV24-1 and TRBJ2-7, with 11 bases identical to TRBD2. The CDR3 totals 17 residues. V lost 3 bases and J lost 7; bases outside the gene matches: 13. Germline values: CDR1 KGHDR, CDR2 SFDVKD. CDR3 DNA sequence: TGTGCCACCAGTGATGGACGGGGACTAGCGGCGTACAATGAGCAGTACTTC. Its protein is CATSDGRGLAAYNEQYF.

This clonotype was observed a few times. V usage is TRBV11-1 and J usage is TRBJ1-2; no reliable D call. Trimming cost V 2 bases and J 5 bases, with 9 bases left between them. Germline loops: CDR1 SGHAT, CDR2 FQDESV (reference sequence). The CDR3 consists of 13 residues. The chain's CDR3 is CASSLSTTYGYTF. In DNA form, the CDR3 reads TGTGCCAGCAGCTTATCGACAACGTATGGCTACACCTTC.

This CDR3 reads CASSTSGHTDTQYF. CDR3 coding DNA: TGTGCCAGCAGTACGTCAGGACACACAGATACGCAGTATTTT. The rearrangement links TRBV12-3 or TRBV12-4 to TRBJ2-3; possible D gene TRBD1, 5 bases. The V end was cut by 5 bases, the J end by 2 bases, with 11 bases between. CDR3 length: 14 residues.

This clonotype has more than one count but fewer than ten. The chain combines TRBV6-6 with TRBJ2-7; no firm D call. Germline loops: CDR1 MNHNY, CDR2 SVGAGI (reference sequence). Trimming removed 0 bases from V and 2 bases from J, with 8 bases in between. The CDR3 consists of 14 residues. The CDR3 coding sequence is TGTGCCAGCAGTTACTCTCTGGGCGCCTACGAGCAGTACTTC. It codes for CASSYSLGAYEQYF.

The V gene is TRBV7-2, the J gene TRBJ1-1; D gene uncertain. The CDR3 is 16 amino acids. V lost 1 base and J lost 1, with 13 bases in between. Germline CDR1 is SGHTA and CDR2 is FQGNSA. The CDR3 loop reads CASSLDRRTENTEAFF. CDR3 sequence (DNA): TGTGCCAGCAGCTTAGATAGAAGGACCGAGAACACTGAAGCTTTCTTT. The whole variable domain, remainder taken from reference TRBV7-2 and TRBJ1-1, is GAGVSQSPSNKVTEKGKDVELRCDPISGHTALYWYRQSLGQGLEFLIYFQGNSAPDKSGLPSDRFSAERTGGSVSTLTIQRTQQEDSAVYLCASSLDRRTENTEAFFGQGTRLTVV.

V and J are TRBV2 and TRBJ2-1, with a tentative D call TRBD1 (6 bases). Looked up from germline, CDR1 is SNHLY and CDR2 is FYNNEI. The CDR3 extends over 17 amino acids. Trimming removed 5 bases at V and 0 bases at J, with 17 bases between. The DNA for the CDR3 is TGTGCCAGCAGTTACCCCTCGACAGGCCACTCCTACAATGAGCAGTTCTTC. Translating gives CASSYPSTGHSYNEQFF.

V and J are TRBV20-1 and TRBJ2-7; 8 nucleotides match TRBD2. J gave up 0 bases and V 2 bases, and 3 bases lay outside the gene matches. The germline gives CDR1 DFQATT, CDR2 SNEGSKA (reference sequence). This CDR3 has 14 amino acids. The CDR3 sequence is CSARLGLVSYEQYF. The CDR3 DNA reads TGCAGTGCTAGACTGGGACTAGTCTCCTACGAGCAGTACTTC.

Here the CDR3 DNA reads TGTGCCAGCAGCTTTGGGACTGCCCTATCAACCGGGGAGCTGTTTTTT. Translated: CASSFGTALSTGELFF. The genes are TRBV7-8 and TRBJ2-2, with D perhaps TRBD2 (6 bases). The CDR3 runs 16 residues. Trimming shortened V by 3 bases and J by 5 bases, and 16 bases separated the two germline ends. Germline CDR1 is SGHVS and CDR2 is FQNEAQ.

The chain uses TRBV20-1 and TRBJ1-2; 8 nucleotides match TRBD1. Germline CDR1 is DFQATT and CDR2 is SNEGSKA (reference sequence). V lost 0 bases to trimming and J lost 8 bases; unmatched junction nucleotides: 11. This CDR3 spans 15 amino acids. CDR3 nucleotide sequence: TGCAGTGCTAGAGATCACGGACAGGGTGTAACGGGCTACACCTTC. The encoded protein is CSARDHGQGVTGYTF.

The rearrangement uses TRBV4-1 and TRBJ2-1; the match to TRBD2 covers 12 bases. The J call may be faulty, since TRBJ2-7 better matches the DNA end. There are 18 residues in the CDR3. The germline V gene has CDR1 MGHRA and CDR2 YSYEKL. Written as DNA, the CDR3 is TGCGCCAGCAGCCTCGGACTAGCGGGACGGCGCTCCTACAATGAGCAGTACTTC. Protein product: CASSLGLAGRRSYNEQYF.

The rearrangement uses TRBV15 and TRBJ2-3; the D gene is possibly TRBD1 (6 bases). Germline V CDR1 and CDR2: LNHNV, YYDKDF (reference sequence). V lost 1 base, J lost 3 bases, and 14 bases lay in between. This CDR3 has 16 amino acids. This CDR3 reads CATSRVRQVGTDTQYF. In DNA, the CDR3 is TGTGCCACCAGCAGAGTCAGACAGGTCGGGACAGATACGCAGTATTTT.

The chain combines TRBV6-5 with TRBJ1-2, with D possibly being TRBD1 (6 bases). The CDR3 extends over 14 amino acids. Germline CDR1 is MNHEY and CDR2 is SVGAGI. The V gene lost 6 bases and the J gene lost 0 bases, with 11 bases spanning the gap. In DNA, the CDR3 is TGTGCCAGCAGCAAAAGGGGGGCTAACTATGGCTACACCTTC. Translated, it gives CASSKRGANYGYTF.

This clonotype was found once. The CDR3 nucleotides read TGCAGTGCTGGGCAGGGTCCAGGGGGCAATGAGCAGTTCTTC. This codes for CSAGQGPGGNEQFF. The rearrangement links TRBV20-1 to TRBJ2-1, with 7 bases aligning to TRBD1. Germline V gene data show CDR1 as DFQATT and CDR2 as SNEGSKA (reference sequence). The CDR3 has 14 residues. V gave up 5 bases and J gave up 6 bases; unmatched junction bases: 10.

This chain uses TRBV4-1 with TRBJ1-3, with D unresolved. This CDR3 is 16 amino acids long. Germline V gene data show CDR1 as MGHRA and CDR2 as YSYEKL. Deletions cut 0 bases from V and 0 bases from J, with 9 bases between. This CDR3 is CASSQDRTRSGNTIYF. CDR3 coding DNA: TGCGCCAGCAGCCAAGACAGGACCCGCTCTGGAAACACCATATATTTT.

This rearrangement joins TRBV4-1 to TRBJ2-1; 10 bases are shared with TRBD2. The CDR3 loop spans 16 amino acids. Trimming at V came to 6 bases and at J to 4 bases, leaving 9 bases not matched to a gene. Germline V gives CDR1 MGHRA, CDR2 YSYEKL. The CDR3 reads CASSPIAGGGYNEQFF. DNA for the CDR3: TGCGCCAGCAGTCCGATAGCGGGGGGCGGGTACAATGAGCAGTTCTTC.

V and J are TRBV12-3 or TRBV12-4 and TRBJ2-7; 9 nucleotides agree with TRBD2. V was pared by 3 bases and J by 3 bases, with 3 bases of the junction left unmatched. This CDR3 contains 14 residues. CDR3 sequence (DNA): TGTGCCAGCAGTTTGTCTAGCGGGATCTACGAGCAGTACTTC. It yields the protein CASSLSSGIYEQYF.

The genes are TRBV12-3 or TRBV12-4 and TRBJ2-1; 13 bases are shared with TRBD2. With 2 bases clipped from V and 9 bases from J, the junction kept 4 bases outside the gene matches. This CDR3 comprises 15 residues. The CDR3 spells CASSLRTSGGAEQFF. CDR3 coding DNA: TGTGCCAGCAGTTTAAGGACTAGCGGGGGCGCTGAGCAGTTCTTC.